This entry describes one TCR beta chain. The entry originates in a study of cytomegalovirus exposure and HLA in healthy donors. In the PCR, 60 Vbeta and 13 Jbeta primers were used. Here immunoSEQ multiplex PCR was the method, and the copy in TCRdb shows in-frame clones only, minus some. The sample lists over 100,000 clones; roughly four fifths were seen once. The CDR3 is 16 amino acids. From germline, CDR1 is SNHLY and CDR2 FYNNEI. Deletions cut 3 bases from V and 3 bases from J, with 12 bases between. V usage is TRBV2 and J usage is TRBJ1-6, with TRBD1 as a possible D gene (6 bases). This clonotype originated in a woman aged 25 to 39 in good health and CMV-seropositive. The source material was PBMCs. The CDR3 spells CASSEEQGNYNSPLHF. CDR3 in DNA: TGTGCCAGCAGTGAGGAACAGGGAAACTATAATTCACCCCTCCACTTT.